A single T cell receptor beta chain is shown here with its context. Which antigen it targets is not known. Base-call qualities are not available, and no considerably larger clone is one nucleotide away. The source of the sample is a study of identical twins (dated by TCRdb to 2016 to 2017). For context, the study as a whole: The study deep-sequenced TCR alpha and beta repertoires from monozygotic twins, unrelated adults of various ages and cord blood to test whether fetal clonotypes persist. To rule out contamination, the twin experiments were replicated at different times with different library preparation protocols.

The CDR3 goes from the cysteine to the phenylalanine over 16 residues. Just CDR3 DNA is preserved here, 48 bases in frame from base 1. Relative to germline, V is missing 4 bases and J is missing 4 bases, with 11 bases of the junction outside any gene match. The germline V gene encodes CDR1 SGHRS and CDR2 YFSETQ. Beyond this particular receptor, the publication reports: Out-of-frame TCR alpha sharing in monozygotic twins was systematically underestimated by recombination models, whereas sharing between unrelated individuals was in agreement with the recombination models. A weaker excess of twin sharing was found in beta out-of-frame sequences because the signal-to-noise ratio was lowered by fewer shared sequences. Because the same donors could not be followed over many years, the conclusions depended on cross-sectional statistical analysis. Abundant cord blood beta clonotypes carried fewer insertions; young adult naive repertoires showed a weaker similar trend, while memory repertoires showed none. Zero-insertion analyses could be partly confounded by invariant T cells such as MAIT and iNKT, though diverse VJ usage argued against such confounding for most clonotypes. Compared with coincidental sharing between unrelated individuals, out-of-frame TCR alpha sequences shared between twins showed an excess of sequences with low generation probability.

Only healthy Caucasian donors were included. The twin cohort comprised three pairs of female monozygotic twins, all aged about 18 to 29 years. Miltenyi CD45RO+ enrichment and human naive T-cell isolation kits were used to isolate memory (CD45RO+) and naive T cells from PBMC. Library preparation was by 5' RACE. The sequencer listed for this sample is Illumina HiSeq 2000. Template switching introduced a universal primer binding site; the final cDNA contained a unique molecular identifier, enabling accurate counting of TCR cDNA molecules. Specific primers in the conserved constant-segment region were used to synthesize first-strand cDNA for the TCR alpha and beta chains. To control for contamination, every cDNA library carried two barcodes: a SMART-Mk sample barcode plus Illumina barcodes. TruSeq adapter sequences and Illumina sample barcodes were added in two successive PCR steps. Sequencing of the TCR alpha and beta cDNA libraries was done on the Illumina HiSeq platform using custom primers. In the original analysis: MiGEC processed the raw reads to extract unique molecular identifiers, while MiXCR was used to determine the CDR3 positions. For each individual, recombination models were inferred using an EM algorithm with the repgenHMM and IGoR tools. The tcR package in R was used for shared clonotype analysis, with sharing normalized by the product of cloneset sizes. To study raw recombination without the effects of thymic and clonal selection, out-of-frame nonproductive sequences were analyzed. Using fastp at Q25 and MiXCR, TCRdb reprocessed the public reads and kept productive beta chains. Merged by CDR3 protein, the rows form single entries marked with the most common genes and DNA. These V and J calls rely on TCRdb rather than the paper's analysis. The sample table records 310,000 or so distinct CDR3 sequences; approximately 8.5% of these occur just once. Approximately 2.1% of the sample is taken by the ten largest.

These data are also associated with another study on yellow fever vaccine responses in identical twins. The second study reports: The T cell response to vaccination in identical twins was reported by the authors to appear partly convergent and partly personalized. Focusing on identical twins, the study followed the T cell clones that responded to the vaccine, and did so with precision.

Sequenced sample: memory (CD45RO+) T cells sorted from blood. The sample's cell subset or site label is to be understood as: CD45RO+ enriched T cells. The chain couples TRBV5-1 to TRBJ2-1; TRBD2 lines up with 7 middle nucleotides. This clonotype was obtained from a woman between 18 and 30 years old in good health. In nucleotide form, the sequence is TGCGCCAGCAGCGTCAGACTACCCGGGGGGTACAATGAGCAGTTCTTC. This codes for CASSVRLPGGYNEQFF.